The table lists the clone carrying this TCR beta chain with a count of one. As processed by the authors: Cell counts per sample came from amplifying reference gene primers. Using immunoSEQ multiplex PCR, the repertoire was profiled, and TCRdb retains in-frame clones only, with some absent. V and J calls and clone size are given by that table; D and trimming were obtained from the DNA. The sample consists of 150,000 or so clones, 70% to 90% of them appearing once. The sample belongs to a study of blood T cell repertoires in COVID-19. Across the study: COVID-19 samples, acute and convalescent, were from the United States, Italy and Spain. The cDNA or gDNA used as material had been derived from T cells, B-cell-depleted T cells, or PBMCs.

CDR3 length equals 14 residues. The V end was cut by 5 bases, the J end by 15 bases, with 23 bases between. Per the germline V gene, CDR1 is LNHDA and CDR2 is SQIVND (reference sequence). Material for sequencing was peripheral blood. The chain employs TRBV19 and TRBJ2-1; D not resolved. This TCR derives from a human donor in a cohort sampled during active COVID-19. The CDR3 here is CASSSNSSPFRLFF. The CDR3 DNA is TGTGCCAGTAGTTCCAACAGCTCCCCCTTTCGTTTGTTCTTC.